A selection of T cell receptor beta chains follows, all from one sample in a study of identical twins. TCRdb re-called the 5' RACE reads through MiXCR, storing one row per CDR3 protein. The data show roughly 260,000 distinct CDR3 sequences, 6% to 8.5% seen once. In addition, the sample was reused for a study of yellow fever vaccine responses in identical twins.

Sequenced material: CD8+ T cells sorted from blood. The receptors were gathered from a woman aged 18-29 years in good health. CDR3s include the opening cysteine and the closing phenylalanine or tryptophan. The D gene is left open where the match is weak. Part of the rows lack a size; the others show once, few, many or a class for expanded clones.

V,J,size,D,CDR3,DNA
TRBV3-1,TRBJ2-3,-,TRBD2,CASSQDLPSGSTDTQYF,TGTGCCAGCAGCCAAGATCTTCCTAGCGGTAGCACAGATACGCAGTATTTT
TRBV5-5,TRBJ2-7,-,TRBD1,CASSPWTGQYEQYF,TGTGCCAGCAGTCCCTGGACAGGGCAATACGAGCAGTACTTC
TRBV5-6,TRBJ2-7,few,-,CASTLFGGHWEQYF,TGTGCCAGCACCCTTTTCGGGGGTCATTGGGAGCAGTACTTC
TRBV5-5,TRBJ1-4,few,TRBD1,CASSGGQRFSTNEKLFF,TGTGCCAGCAGCGGGGGACAGAGATTTTCAACTAATGAAAAACTGTTTTTT
TRBV28,TRBJ1-5,-,-,CASSLKSGQLDNQPQHF,TGTGCCAGCAGTCTAAAGAGCGGACAGCTGGACAATCAGCCCCAGCATTTT
TRBV9,TRBJ2-2,-,-,CASGGGQKTGELFF,TGTGCCAGCGGAGGGGGACAAAAGACCGGGGAGCTGTTTTTT
TRBV6-2/TRBV6-3,TRBJ2-3,many,TRBD2,CASSYKTSGGPSTYTDTQYF,TGTGCCAGCAGTTACAAGACTAGCGGGGGGCCGTCGACATACACAGATACGCAGTATTTT
TRBV4-1,TRBJ1-2,-,-,CASSQVGSGANYGYTF,TGCGCCAGCAGCCAAGTGGGATCTGGAGCTAACTATGGCTACACCTTC
TRBV27,TRBJ2-7,few,TRBD2,CATQATSGRAHEQYF,TGTGCCACCCAGGCGACTAGCGGGAGGGCCCACGAGCAGTACTTC
TRBV11-1,TRBJ2-2,few,TRBD2,CASSFPARPSGQYPNTGELFF,TGTGCCAGCAGCTTCCCCGCACGGCCTAGCGGGCAATACCCGAACACCGGGGAGCTGTTTTTT
TRBV7-9,TRBJ2-1,many,-,CASKESGSYNEQFF,TGTGCCAGCAAGGAGAGCGGTTCCTACAATGAGCAGTTCTTC
TRBV7-9,TRBJ2-1,many,-,CASSLKRTVLRVEQFF,TGTGCCAGCAGCCTAAAAAGGACAGTCCTTCGGGTTGAGCAGTTCTTC
TRBV7-8,TRBJ2-1,many,-,CASSYQGWEQFF,TGTGCCAGCAGCTATCAGGGTTGGGAGCAGTTCTTC
TRBV6-4,TRBJ2-7,-,-,CASRGSGSYEQYF,TGTGCCAGCAGGGGTAGCGGTTCCTACGAGCAGTACTTC
TRBV27,TRBJ2-3,-,-,CASSLSGAGVADTQYF,TGTGCCAGCAGTTTATCGGGGGCGGGAGTGGCAGATACGCAGTATTTT
TRBV2,TRBJ2-3,many,-,CASSQDFSTDTQYF,TGTGCCAGCAGTCAGGACTTTAGCACAGATACGCAGTATTTT
TRBV5-1,TRBJ2-5,many,-,CASSLYGSETQYF,TGCGCCAGCAGCTTGTACGGTTCCGAGACCCAGTACTTC
TRBV9,TRBJ2-1,many,-,CASSMSTGVSYNEQFF,TGTGCCAGCAGCATGTCGACAGGTGTCTCCTACAATGAGCAGTTCTTC
TRBV11-2,TRBJ2-5,-,-,CASSLAFRAGETQYF,TGTGCCAGCAGCTTAGCCTTCAGGGCTGGGGAGACCCAGTACTTC
TRBV5-1,TRBJ2-4,-,-,CASSLAGPLDIQYF,TGCGCCAGCAGCTTGGCAGGGCCTCTAGACATTCAGTACTTC
TRBV12-3/TRBV12-4,TRBJ2-3,few,-,CASSFGGGDTQYF,TGTGCCAGCAGTTTTGGGGGTGGAGATACGCAGTATTTT
TRBV3-1,TRBJ2-5,-,-,CASSHYREGTLGETQYF,TGTGCCAGCAGCCACTACAGGGAGGGGACACTAGGGGAGACCCAGTACTTC
TRBV7-9,TRBJ2-7,many,-,CASSPDSLEQYF,TGTGCCAGCAGCCCCGACAGTCTCGAGCAGTACTTC
TRBV11-3,TRBJ2-1,-,-,CASSLWAESNEQFF,TGTGCCAGCAGCTTATGGGCCGAGTCCAATGAGCAGTTCTTC
TRBV2,TRBJ1-1,many,-,CASSANTEAFF,TGTGCCAGCAGTGCGAACACTGAAGCTTTCTTT
TRBV12-3/TRBV12-4,TRBJ2-1,few,TRBD2,CASSLLAEQINEQFF,TGTGCCAGCAGTTTACTAGCGGAGCAAATCAATGAGCAGTTCTTC
TRBV20-1,TRBJ2-7,-,TRBD1,CSARGQGVGEQYF,TGCAGTGCTAGAGGACAGGGGGTAGGCGAGCAGTACTTC
TRBV7-9,TRBJ2-7,-,-,CASRPKSSYEQYF,TGTGCCAGCAGACCAAAAAGCTCCTACGAGCAGTACTTC
TRBV11-2,TRBJ2-1,-,-,CASSLDRNYNEQFF,TGTGCCAGCAGCTTAGACAGAAACTACAATGAGCAGTTCTTC
TRBV11-2,TRBJ1-2,-,-,CASSLSRTRYGYTF,TGTGCCAGCAGCCTGTCCAGGACGCGCTATGGCTACACCTTC
TRBV7-6,TRBJ2-3,-,-,CASSSNRAAGSTDTQYF,TGTGCCAGCAGCTCGAATAGAGCGGCTGGGAGCACAGATACGCAGTATTTT
TRBV28,TRBJ1-4,once,-,CASSATGSRDEKLFF,TGTGCCAGCAGCGCTACAGGGAGTAGGGATGAAAAACTGTTTTTT
TRBV6-1,TRBJ1-5,-,-,CASSESQPDNQPQHF,TGTGCCAGCAGTGAGAGTCAGCCGGACAATCAGCCCCAGCATTTT
TRBV20-1,TRBJ1-1,many,TRBD1,CSARDLQGLTEAFF,TGCAGTGCTAGAGATCTACAGGGGTTAACTGAAGCTTTCTTT
TRBV20-1,TRBJ1-5,many,-,CSARAIAGEHQPQHF,TGCAGTGCTAGAGCCATCGCAGGAGAACATCAGCCCCAGCATTTT
TRBV11-2,TRBJ1-2,many,-,CASSLGTAYGYTF,TGTGCCAGCAGCTTAGGGACAGCATATGGCTACACCTTC
TRBV5-1,TRBJ1-1,many,-,CASSFEYGFEAFF,TGCGCCAGCAGTTTTGAGTACGGATTTGAAGCTTTCTTT
TRBV6-5,TRBJ1-4,few,-,CASSSSTTNEKLFF,TGTGCCAGCAGTTCCAGCACAACTAATGAAAAACTGTTTTTT
TRBV15,TRBJ1-1,-,-,CATSSSGRGLNTEAFF,TGTGCCACCAGCAGTAGCGGCAGGGGCCTGAACACTGAAGCTTTCTTT
TRBV15,TRBJ2-1,-,TRBD2,CATGGVYNEQFF,TGTGCCACCGGGGGGGTCTACAATGAGCAGTTCTTC
TRBV25-1,TRBJ1-1,-,-,CASSEYMNTEAFF,TGTGCCAGCAGTGAATATATGAACACTGAAGCTTTCTTT
TRBV7-6,TRBJ2-7,-,TRBD2,CASSLGGTSSYEQYF,TGTGCCAGCAGCTTGGGTGGGACTAGCTCCTACGAGCAGTACTTC
TRBV19,TRBJ2-1,-,-,CASSIREREHNEQFF,TGTGCCAGTAGTATCAGGGAGAGGGAGCACAATGAGCAGTTCTTC
TRBV5-1,TRBJ2-1,-,TRBD2,CATNGAGGNEQFF,TGCGCCACCAATGGGGCCGGGGGGAATGAGCAGTTCTTC
TRBV7-6,TRBJ2-5,few,-,CATRGDAETQYF,TGTGCCACTAGAGGAGATGCAGAGACCCAGTACTTC
TRBV9,TRBJ2-6,-,-,CASSRNSGANVLTF,TGTGCCAGCAGCCGGAACTCTGGGGCCAACGTCCTGACTTTC